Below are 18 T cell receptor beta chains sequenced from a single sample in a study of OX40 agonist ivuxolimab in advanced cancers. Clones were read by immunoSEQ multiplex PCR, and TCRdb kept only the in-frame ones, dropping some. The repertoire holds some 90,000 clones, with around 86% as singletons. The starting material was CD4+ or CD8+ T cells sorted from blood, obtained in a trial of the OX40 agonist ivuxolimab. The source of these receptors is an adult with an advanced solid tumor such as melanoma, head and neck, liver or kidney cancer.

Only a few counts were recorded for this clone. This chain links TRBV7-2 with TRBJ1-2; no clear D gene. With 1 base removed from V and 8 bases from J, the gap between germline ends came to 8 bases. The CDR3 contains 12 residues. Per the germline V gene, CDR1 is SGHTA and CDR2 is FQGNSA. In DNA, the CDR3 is TGTGCCAGCAGCTTAGATACACGCGGCTACACCTTC. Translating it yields CASSLDTRGYTF.

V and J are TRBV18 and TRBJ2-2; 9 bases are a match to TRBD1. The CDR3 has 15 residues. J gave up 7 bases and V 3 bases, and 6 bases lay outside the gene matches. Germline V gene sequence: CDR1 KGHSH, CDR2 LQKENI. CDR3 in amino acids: CASSPQDRGIGELFF. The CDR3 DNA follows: TGTGCCAGCTCACCTCAGGACAGGGGAATCGGGGAGCTGTTTTTT.

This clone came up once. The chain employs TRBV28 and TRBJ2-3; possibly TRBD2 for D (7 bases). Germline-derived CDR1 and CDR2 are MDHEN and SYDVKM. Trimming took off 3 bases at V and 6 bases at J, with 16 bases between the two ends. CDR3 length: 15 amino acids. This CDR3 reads CASSLGGGLLDTQYF. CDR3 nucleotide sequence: TGTGCCAGCAGTTTGGGGGGGGGCCTGTTGGATACGCAGTATTTT.

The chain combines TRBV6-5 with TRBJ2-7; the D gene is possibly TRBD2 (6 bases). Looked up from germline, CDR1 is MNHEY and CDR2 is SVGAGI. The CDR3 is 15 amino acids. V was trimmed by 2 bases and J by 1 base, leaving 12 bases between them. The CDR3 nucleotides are TGTGCCAGCAGTTACGCGATTAGCGGTTCCTACGAGCAGTACTTC. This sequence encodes CASSYAISGSYEQYF.

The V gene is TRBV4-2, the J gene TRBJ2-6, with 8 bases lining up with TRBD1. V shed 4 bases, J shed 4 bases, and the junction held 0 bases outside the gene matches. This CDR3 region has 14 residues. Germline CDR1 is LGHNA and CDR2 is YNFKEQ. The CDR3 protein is CASSRDRGANVLTF. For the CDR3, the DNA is TGTGCCAGCAGCCGGGACAGGGGGGCCAACGTCCTGACTTTC.

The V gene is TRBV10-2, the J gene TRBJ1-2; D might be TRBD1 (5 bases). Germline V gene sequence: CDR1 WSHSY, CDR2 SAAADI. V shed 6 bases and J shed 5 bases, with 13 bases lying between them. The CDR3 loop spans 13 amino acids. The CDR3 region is CASSLDRPYGYTF. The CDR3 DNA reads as TGCGCCAGCAGCTTAGACAGACCGTATGGCTACACCTTC.

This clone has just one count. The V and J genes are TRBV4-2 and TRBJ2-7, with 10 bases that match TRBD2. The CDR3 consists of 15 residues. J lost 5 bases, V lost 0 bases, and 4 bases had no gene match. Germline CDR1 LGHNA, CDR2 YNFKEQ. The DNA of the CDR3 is TGTGCCAGCAGCCAAGAAGCGGGGGGGCCGAACGAGCAGTACTTC. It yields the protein CASSQEAGGPNEQYF.

The CDR3: CASSRIQVGVATNEKLFF. CDR3 in DNA: TGTGCCAGCAGCCGTATACAGGTGGGGGTTGCAACTAATGAAAAACTGTTTTTT. The chain couples TRBV4-2 to TRBJ1-4, with TRBD1 as a possible D gene (5 bases). Trimming removed 4 bases from V and 0 bases from J, with 18 bases in between. CDR1 is LGHNA and CDR2 is YNFKEQ in the germline V gene. CDR3 length: 18 residues.

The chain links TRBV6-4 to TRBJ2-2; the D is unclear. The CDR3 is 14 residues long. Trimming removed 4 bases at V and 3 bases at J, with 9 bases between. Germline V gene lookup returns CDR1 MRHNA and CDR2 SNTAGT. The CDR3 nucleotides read TGTGCCAGCAGTGCTCTCTTTTACACCGGGGAGCTGTTTTTT. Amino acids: CASSALFYTGELFF.

The DNA for the CDR3 is TGTGCCAGCAGCTCCCAGACAGGCGGTGGATCACCCCTCCACTTT. It specifies CASSSQTGGGSPLHF. V gene TRBV7-8 combines with J gene TRBJ1-6; possibly TRBD1 for D (6 bases). Trimming took off 4 bases at V and 10 bases at J, with 17 bases between the two ends. The germline V gene encodes CDR1 SGHVS and CDR2 FQNEAQ. The CDR3 has 15 residues.

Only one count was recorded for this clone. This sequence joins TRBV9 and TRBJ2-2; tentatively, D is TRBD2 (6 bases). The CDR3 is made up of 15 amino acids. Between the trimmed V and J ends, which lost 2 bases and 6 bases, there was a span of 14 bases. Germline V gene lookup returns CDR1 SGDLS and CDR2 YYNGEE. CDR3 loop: CASSVEGTSPGELFF. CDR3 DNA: TGTGCCAGCAGCGTCGAGGGGACTTCCCCCGGGGAGCTGTTTTTT.

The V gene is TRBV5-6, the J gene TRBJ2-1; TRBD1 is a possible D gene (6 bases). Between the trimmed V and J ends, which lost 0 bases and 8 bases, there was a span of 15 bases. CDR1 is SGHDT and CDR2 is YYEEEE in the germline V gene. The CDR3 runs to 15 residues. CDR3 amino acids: CASSLGGQGLDEQFF. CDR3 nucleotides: TGTGCCAGCAGCTTGGGGGGACAAGGACTTGATGAGCAGTTCTTC.

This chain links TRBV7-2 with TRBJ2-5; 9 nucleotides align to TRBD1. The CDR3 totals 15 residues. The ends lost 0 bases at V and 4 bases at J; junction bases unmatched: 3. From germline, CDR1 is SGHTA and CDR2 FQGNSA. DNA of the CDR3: TGTGCCAGCAGCTTAGCCCTGGACAGGGGAGAGACCCAGTACTTC. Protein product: CASSLALDRGETQYF.

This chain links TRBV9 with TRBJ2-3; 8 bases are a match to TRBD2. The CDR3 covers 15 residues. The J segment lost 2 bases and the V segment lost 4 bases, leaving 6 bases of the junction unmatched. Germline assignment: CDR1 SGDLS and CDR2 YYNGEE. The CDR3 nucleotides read TGTGCCAGCAGCCGGGGGGGTGGGGACACAGATACGCAGTATTTT. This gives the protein CASSRGGGDTDTQYF.

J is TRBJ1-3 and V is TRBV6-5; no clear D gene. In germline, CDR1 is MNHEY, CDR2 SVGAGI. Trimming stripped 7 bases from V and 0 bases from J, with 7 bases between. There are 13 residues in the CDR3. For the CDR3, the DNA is TGTGCCAGCAAACAGACCTCTGGAAACACCATATATTTT. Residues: CASKQTSGNTIYF.

CDR3 amino acids: CASRGLTMSSYNEQFF. CDR3 nucleotide sequence: TGTGCCAGCAGGGGACTCACGATGAGCTCCTACAATGAGCAGTTCTTC. The rearrangement links TRBV2 to TRBJ2-1; TRBD2 is a possible D gene (6 bases). The CDR3 spans 16 residues. Germline assignment: CDR1 SNHLY and CDR2 FYNNEI. Trimming removed 6 bases from V and 0 bases from J, with 15 bases in between.

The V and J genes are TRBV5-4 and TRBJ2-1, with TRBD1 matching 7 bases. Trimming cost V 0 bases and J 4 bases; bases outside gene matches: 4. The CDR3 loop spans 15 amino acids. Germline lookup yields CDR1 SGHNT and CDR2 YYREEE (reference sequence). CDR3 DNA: TGTGCCAGCAGCTTGGCGGACAGGTTTTACAATGAGCAGTTCTTC. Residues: CASSLADRFYNEQFF.

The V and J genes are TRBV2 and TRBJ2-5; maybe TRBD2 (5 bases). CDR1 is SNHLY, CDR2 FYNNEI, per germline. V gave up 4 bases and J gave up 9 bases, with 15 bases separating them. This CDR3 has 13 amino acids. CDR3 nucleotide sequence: TGTGCCAGCAGTGGGACTTCCCCCGCGGCCCAGTACTTC. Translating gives CASSGTSPAAQYF.